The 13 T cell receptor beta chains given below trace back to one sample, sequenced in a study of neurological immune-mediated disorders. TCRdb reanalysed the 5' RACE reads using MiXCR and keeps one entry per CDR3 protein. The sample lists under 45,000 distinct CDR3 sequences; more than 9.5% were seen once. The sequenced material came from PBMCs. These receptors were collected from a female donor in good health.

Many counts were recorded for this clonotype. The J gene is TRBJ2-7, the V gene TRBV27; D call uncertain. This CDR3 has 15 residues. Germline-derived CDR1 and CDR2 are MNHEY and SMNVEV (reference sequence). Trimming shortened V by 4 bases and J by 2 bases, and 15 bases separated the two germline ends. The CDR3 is CASSSPLLGTYEQYF. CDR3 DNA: TGTGCCAGCAGTTCGCCTCTCCTAGGAACCTACGAGCAGTACTTC.

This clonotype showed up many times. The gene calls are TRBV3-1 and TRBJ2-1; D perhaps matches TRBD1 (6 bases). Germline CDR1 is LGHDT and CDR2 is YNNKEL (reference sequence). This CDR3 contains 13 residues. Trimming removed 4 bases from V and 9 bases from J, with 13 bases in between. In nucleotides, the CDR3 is TGTGCCAGCAGCCGGATAGGACAGCTTGAGCAGTTCTTC. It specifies CASSRIGQLEQFF.

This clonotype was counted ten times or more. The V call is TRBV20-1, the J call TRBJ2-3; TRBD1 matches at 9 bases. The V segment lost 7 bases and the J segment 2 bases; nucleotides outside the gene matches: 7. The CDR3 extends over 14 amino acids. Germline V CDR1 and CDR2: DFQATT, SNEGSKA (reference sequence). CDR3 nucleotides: TGCAGTGGTACGGGACAGGGTCTCACAGATACGCAGTATTTT. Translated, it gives CSGTGQGLTDTQYF.

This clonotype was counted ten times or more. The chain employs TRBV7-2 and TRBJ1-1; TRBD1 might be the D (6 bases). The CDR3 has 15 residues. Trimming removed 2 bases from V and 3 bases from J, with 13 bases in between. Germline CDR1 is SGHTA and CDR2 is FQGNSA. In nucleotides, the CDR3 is TGTGCCAGCAGCTTATGGAGGGGGGGGGACACTGAAGCTTTCTTT. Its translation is CASSLWRGGDTEAFF.

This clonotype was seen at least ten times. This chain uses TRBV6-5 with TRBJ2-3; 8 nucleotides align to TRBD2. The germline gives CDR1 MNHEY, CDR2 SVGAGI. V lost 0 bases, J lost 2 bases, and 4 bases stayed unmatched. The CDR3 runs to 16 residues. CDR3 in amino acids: CASSYSSGGSTDTQYF. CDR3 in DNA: TGTGCCAGCAGTTACTCGAGCGGGGGATCCACAGATACGCAGTATTTT.

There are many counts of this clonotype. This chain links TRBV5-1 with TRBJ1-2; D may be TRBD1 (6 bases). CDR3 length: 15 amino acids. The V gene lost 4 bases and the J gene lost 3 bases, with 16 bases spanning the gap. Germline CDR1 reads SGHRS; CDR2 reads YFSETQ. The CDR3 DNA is TGCGCCAGCAGCCCGGTCCGGGGGCTAGACTATGGCTACACCTTC. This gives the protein CASSPVRGLDYGYTF.

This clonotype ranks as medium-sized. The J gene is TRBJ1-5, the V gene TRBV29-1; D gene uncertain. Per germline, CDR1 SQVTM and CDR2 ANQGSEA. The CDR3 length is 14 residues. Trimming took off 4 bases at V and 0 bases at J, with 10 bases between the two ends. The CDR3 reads CSVGGDGSNQPQHF. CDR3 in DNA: TGCAGCGTTGGGGGAGACGGTAGCAATCAGCCCCAGCATTTT.

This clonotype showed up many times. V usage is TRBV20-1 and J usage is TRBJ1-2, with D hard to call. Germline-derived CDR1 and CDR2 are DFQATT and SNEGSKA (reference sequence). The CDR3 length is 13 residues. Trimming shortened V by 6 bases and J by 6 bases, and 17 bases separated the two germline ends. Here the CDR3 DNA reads TGCAGTGCCCGGGCCTGGTTGGGCGATGGCTACACCTTC. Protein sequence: CSARAWLGDGYTF.

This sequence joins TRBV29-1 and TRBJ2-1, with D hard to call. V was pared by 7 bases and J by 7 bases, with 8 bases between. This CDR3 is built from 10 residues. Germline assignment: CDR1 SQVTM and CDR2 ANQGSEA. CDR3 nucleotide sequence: TGCAGCGCTCTGGTTAATGAGCAGTTCTTC. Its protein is CSALVNEQFF.

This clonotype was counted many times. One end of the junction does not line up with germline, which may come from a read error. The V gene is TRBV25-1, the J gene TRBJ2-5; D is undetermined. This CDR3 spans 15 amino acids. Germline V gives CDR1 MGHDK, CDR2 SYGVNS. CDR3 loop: CASSDPRQYQESQYF. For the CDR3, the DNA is TGTGCCAGCAGTGACCCAAGACAATACCAAGAGTCCCAGTACTTC.

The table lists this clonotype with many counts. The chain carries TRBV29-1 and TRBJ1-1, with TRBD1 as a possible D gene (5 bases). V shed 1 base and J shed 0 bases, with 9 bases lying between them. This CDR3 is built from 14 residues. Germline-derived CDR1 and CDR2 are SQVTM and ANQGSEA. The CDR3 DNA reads TGCAGCGTTGAAGTCGGGGCACTGAACACTGAAGCTTTCTTT. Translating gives CSVEVGALNTEAFF.

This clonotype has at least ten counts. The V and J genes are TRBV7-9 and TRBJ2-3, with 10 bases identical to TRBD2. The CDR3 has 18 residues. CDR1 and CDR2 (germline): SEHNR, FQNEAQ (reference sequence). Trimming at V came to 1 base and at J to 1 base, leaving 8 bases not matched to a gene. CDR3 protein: CASSLGSGGGLGTDTQYF. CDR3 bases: TGTGCCAGCAGCTTAGGAAGCGGGGGGGGTCTGGGCACAGATACGCAGTATTTT.

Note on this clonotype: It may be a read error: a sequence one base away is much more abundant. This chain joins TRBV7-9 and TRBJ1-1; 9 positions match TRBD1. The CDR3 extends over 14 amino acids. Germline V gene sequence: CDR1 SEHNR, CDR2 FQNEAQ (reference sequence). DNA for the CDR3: TGTGCCAGCAGCTTCTGGGACAGGGACACTGTAGCTTTCTTT. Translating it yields CASSFWDRDTVAFF.